The clone carrying this T cell receptor beta chain was seen more than once but under ten times. From germline, CDR1 is SNHLY and CDR2 FYNNEI. The CDR3 has 14 amino acids. V was shortened by 5 bases and J by 2 bases, with 10 bases between the two germline ends. A history of autoimmune disease or systemic immunosuppression excluded patients. Profiled with immunoSEQ multiplex PCR; TCRdb holds only in-frame clones, not every one. The profile shows about 25,000 clones, 85% of them singletons. This sample is drawn from a study of OX40 agonist ivuxolimab in advanced cancers. About the study: Partial responses were recorded for three patients, including one with hepatocellular carcinoma and two with cutaneous melanoma.

This TCR was recovered from an adult with an advanced solid tumor such as melanoma, head and neck, liver or kidney cancer. This specimen was CD4+ or CD8+ T cells sorted from blood, taken in a trial of the OX40 agonist ivuxolimab. V gene TRBV2 combines with J gene TRBJ1-3; D is unresolved. CDR3 in amino acids: CASSPAIAGNTIYF. As DNA, the CDR3 is TGTGCCAGCAGTCCTGCCATAGCTGGAAACACCATATATTTT.